This TCR beta chain was identified during a study of cytotoxic CD8 clonotypes in ibrutinib-treated CLL. Study information: Responses: around 24 partial, 2 complete; after median roughly 68 months, roughly 14 stayed remitted, around twelve progressed. Investigators collected response samples after a median around twelve months of treatment, range 6 to 36. Study-wide results and caveats: With treatment, public clonotypes, which were uncommon, either contracted or remained stable.

The germline V gene encodes CDR1 MNHEY and CDR2 SMNVEV (reference sequence). Trimming took 2 bases from V and 2 from J; bases not matched to a gene: 6. The CDR3 sequence is 15 residues long. This clone was counted between two and nine times. Its antigen is as yet unknown. The protocol was immunoSEQ multiplex PCR, while the TCRdb copy is restricted to in-frame clones and leaves out a portion. The sample lists about 250,000 clones, 70% occurring once. V usage is TRBV27 and J usage is TRBJ2-7; 7 bases align to TRBD2. Sequencing was performed on PBMCs, taken after 24 months of ibrutinib treatment. The sequence came from a human donor with chronic lymphocytic leukemia. CDR3 sequence: CASSLSGEAAYEQYF. CDR3 coding DNA: TGTGCCAGCAGTTTAAGCGGGGAGGCCGCCTACGAGCAGTACTTC.